These 15 T cell receptor beta chains came from one sample sequenced in a study. Cells sorted as Tregs were CD4+, CD25+ and CD127-/low. In TCRdb, the 5' RACE reads were re-called with MiXCR into one record per CDR3 protein. The repertoire holds about 42,000 distinct CDR3 sequences, with 22% as singletons. The sample was Tregs sorted from blood. These receptors were collected from a female donor with breast cancer.

J is TRBJ2-1 and V is TRBV24-1, with a possible D match to TRBD1 (6 bases). This CDR3 comprises 15 residues. With 3 bases removed from V and 10 bases from J, the gap between germline ends came to 18 bases. The germline V gene has CDR1 KGHDR and CDR2 SFDVKD. The DNA for the CDR3 is TGTGCCACCAGTGATCCTCATAAGGGGACAAACGAGCAGTTCTTC. It encodes CATSDPHKGTNEQFF.

With regard to this clonotype: A much larger clonotype is one base distant, so this may be a read error. The chain has TRBV7-3 and TRBJ2-7, with a weak D call TRBD1 (6 bases). Germline V gives CDR1 SGHTA, CDR2 FQGTGA. CDR3 size: 13 residues. V shed 6 bases and J shed 3 bases, with 12 bases lying between them. CDR3 amino acids: CASRSGQRYEQYF. The DNA for the CDR3 is TGTGCCAGCAGGTCAGGACAGCGCTACGAGCAGTACTTC.

The sample holds many counts of this clonotype. The chain is built from TRBV6-5 and TRBJ2-3, with 8 bases aligning to TRBD1. J gave up 2 bases and V 6 bases, and 4 bases lay outside the gene matches. Per germline, CDR1 MNHEY and CDR2 SVGAGI. CDR3 size: 14 residues. The CDR3 sequence is CASSGTGHTDTQYF. DNA for the CDR3: TGTGCCAGCAGCGGGACAGGTCACACAGATACGCAGTATTTT.

The chain joins TRBV12-3 or TRBV12-4 to TRBJ2-7; TRBD1 aligns across 8 bases. The CDR3 totals 14 residues. V lost 3 bases to trimming and J lost 2 bases; unmatched junction nucleotides: 3. CDR3 region: CASSFGQGTYEQYF. The CDR3 DNA reads as TGTGCCAGCAGTTTCGGACAGGGAACCTACGAGCAGTACTTC.

A few counts support this clonotype. At one of its ends the junction is not consistent with the germline gene, which may arise from a read error. V usage is TRBV7-9 and J usage is TRBJ2-7, with TRBD2 matching over 10 bases. Germline V CDR1 and CDR2: SEHNR, FQNEAQ (reference sequence). The CDR3 has 13 amino acids. The CDR3 DNA is TGTGCCAGCAGCCTAGCGGGAGCGCGTGAGCAGTACTTC. Translated, it gives CASSLAGAREQYF.

This clonotype was recorded at least ten times. The chain employs TRBV7-9 and TRBJ1-1; possible D gene TRBD1, 6 bases. The CDR3 has 15 residues. CDR1 is SEHNR and CDR2 is FQNEAQ in the germline V gene (reference sequence). Trimming removed 5 bases at V and 0 bases at J, with 13 bases between. The CDR3 nucleotides are TGTGCCAGCAGCGCGCAACAGGGAATGAACACTGAAGCTTTCTTT. Encoded protein: CASSAQQGMNTEAFF.

The gene calls are TRBV5-1 and TRBJ1-2; D is unresolved. The V end was cut by 0 bases, the J end by 5 bases, with 11 bases between. Germline V gene sequence: CDR1 SGHRS, CDR2 YFSETQ. This CDR3 comprises 14 residues. The CDR3 DNA reads as TGCGCCAGCAGCTTGGACAGTGCTGGTTATGGCTACACCTTC. It codes for CASSLDSAGYGYTF.

CDR3 sequence reads: CASSHLYRTGINSPLHF. DNA for the CDR3: TGTGCCAGCAGTCACCTATATCGGACAGGGATAAATTCACCCCTCCACTTT. The V call is TRBV27, the J call TRBJ1-6; 8 nucleotides agree with TRBD1. CDR1 is MNHEY, CDR2 SMNVEV, per germline (reference sequence). With V trimmed by 5 bases and J by 7 bases, 13 bases remained unmatched. CDR3 size: 17 residues.

The table lists this clonotype with a few counts. The J gene is TRBJ2-1, the V gene TRBV29-1; no firm D call. The CDR3 covers 15 residues. The germline gives CDR1 SQVTM, CDR2 ANQGSEA. V was clipped by 1 base and J by 8 bases, with 18 bases between them. CDR3: CSVEGFPAFTDEQFF. The CDR3 nucleotides read TGCAGCGTTGAAGGCTTCCCAGCCTTTACCGATGAGCAGTTCTTC.

The chain joins TRBV30 to TRBJ2-7; D gene unclear. Trimming stripped 0 bases from V and 3 bases from J, with 6 bases between. This CDR3 contains 12 residues. The germline gives CDR1 GTSNPN, CDR2 SVGIG (reference sequence). As DNA, the CDR3 is TGTGCCTGGAGTGTAGGCGGCTACGAGCAGTACTTC. Residues: CAWSVGGYEQYF. Full variable domain (outside the CDR3, taken from reference TRBV30 and TRBJ2-7): SQTIHQWPATLVQPVGSPLSLECTVEGTSNPNLYWYRQAAGRGLQLLFYSVGIGQISSEVPQNLSASRPQDRQFILSSKKLLLSDSGFYLCAWSVGGYEQYFGPGTRLTVT.

This clonotype turned up a few times. The chain links TRBV15 to TRBJ2-2, with 7 bases matching TRBD2. Germline CDR1 is LNHNV and CDR2 is YYDKDF (reference sequence). CDR3 length: 17 amino acids. V shed 0 bases and J 0 bases; nucleotides not matched to a gene: 4. In DNA, the CDR3 is TGTGCCACCAGCAGAGATCACAGCGGGGCGAACACCGGGGAGCTGTTTTTT. It is translated as CATSRDHSGANTGELFF.

This clonotype turned up a few times. The gene calls are TRBV6-5 and TRBJ1-1; a possible D gene is TRBD1 (5 bases). Trimming left V 2 bases short and J 0 bases short, with 13 bases between. The CDR3 loop spans 16 amino acids. CDR1 and CDR2 (germline): MNHEY, SVGAGI. CDR3 sequence reads: CASSYPPGTMNTEAFF. The DNA of the CDR3 is TGTGCCAGCAGTTACCCCCCAGGGACCATGAACACTGAAGCTTTCTTT.

The V call is TRBV20-1, the J call TRBJ2-5, with 12 bases that match TRBD2. The CDR3 sequence is 17 residues long. Losses at the gene ends were 4 bases for V and 2 bases for J; bases not matched to a gene: 11. Germline V gene lookup returns CDR1 DFQATT and CDR2 SNEGSKA (reference sequence). The CDR3 nucleotides are TGCAGTGCTAAACGGACTAGCGGGACAAATTTACAAGAGACCCAGTACTTC. Translating it yields CSAKRTSGTNLQETQYF.

The rearrangement joins TRBV20-1 to TRBJ2-3; 9 bases fit TRBD2. The CDR3 is made up of 14 amino acids. Germline values: CDR1 DFQATT, CDR2 SNEGSKA (reference sequence). J lost 1 base, V lost 5 bases, and 4 bases had no gene match. Here the CDR3 reads CSAERGAGTDTQYF. The CDR3 region has the DNA TGCAGTGCTGAGCGGGGGGCGGGCACAGATACGCAGTATTTT.

Remarks on this clonotype: Possible read error: a much larger clone is one base away. V and J are TRBV4-2 and TRBJ2-2; a weak D match, TRBD2 (6 bases). Looked up from germline, CDR1 is LGHNA and CDR2 is YNFKEQ. This CDR3 has 16 residues. CDR3 DNA: TGTGCCAACAGCCCATCCAGGGACTCCAACACCGGGGAGCTGTTTTTT. Translated, it gives CANSPSRDSNTGELFF.